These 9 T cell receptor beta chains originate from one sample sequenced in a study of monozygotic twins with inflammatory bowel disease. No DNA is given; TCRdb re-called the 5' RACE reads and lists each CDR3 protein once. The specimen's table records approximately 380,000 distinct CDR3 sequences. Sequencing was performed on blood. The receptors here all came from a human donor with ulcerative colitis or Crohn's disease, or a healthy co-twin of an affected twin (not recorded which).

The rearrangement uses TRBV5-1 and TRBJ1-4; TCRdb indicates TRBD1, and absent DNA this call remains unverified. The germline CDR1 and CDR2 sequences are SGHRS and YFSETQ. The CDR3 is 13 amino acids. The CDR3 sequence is CASSLEGELGLFF. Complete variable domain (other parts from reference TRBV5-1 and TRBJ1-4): KAGVTQTPRYLIKTRGQQVTLSCSPISGHRSVSWYQQTPGQGLQFLFEYFSETQRNKGNFPGRFSGRQFSNSRSEMNVSTLELGDSALYLCASSLEGELGLFFGSGTQLSVL.

CDR3 protein: CASSPAGPSYEQYF. The chain links TRBV18 to TRBJ2-7; TCRdb proposes TRBD2, but this gene call is untestable without DNA. CDR1 KGHSH and CDR2 LQKENI come from the germline V gene. This CDR3 spans 14 amino acids. Based on the CDR3 plus reference TRBV18 and TRBJ2-7, the full variable domain is NAGVMQNPRHLVRRRGQEARLRCSPMKGHSHVYWYRQLPEEGLKFMVYLQKENIIDESGMPKERFSAEFPKEGPSILRIQQVVRGDSAAYFCASSPAGPSYEQYFGPGTRLTVT.

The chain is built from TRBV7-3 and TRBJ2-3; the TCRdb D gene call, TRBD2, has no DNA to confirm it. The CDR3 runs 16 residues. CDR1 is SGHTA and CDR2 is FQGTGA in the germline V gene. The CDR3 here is CASSSRTSGGEVTQYF.

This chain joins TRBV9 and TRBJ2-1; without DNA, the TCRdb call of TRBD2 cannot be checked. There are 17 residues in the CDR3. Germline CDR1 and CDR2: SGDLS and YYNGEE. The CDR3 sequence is CASSPSGGSGGSRDKFF.

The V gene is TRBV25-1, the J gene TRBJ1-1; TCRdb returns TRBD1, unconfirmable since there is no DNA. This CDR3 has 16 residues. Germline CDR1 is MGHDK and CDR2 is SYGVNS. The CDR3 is CASSSRRGVFNTEAFF.

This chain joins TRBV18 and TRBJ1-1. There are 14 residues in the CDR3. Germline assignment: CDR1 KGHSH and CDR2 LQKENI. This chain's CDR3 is CASSPTQMNTEAFF. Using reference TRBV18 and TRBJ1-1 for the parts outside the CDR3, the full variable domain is NAGVMQNPRHLVRRRGQEARLRCSPMKGHSHVYWYRQLPEEGLKFMVYLQKENIIDESGMPKERFSAEFPKEGPSILRIQQVVRGDSAAYFCASSPTQMNTEAFFGQGTRLTVV.

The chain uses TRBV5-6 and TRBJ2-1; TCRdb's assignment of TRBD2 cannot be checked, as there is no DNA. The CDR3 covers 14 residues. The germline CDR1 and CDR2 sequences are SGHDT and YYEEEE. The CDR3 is CASSTRTFYNEQFF.

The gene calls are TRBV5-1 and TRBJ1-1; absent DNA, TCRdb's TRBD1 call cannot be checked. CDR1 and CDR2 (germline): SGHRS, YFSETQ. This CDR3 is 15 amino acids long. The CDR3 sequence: CASSLTGRGGTEAFF.

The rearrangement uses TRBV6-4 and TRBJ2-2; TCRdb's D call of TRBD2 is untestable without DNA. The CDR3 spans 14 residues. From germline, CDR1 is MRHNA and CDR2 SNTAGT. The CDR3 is CASSDGRSTGELFF.